The clone carrying this T cell receptor (beta chain) turned up a few times. The data are from a study of blood T cell repertoires in COVID-19. Turning to the study itself: PBMCs, B-cell-depleted T cells, or T cells provided the cDNA or gDNA that made up the material.

Each participant's cohort was designated according to participant-reported clinical history. V lost 6 bases, J lost 4 bases, and 9 bases lay in between. Per germline, CDR1 DFQATT and CDR2 SNEGSKA (reference sequence). The CDR3 is 11 residues long. Per the authors' pipeline: Estimation of nucleated cell counts relied on the amplification of reference gene primers. Sequencing was performed with immunoSEQ multiplex PCR; in TCRdb, only in-frame clones are kept and a portion is missing. V and J calls plus clone size are reproduced from that table; the DNA served to infer D and trimming. Of roughly 290,000 clones in the sample, around 89% were seen once.

The sequence came from a woman between 18 and 29 years old with acute COVID-19. The material sequenced was PBMCs or T cells enriched from blood (not recorded which). This rearrangement joins TRBV20-1 to TRBJ2-5, with a possible D match to TRBD2 (5 bases). In DNA form, the CDR3 reads TGCAGTGCCACTCGGGGAGAGACCCAGTACTTC. It encodes CSATRGETQYF.